The sequence of this TCR beta chain was determined in a study of CD8 T cells in Susac syndrome. Healthy donors constituted the controls, which were matched for age and sex. V gave up 7 bases and J gave up 9 bases, with 16 bases separating them. The CDR3 is 13 residues long. Germline V gene sequence: CDR1 SGHTA, CDR2 FQGNSA. It was with random hexamers that about 0.45 to 1 ug RNA was reverse transcribed. Coverage of TCR beta CDR3 amplification by immunoSEQ multiplex PCR extended to 54 Vbeta and 13 Jbeta. In TCRdb, the immunoSEQ multiplex PCR reads were re-called with MiXCR into one record per CDR3 protein. Here the sample spans roughly 200,000 distinct CDR3 sequences, 90% to 95% being singletons.

This receptor was taken from a human donor in good health. Sample: CD4+ T cells from PBMCs. The chain carries TRBV7-2 and TRBJ1-5; D remains unclear. This chain's CDR3 is CASTPAEGRPQHF. The CDR3 DNA is TGTGCCAGCACTCCCGCGGAGGGCCGGCCCCAGCATTTT.